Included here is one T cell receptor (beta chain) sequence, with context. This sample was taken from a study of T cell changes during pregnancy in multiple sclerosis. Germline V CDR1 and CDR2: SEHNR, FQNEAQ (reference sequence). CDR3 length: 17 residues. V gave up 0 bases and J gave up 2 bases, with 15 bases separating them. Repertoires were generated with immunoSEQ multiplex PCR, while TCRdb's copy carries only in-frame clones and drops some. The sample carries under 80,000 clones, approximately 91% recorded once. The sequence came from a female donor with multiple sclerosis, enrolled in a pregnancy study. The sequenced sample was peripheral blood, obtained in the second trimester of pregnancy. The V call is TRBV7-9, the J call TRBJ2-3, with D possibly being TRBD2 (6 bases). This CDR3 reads CASSLAMTEGFTDTQYF. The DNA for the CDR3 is TGTGCCAGCAGCTTAGCGATGACGGAGGGTTTCACAGATACGCAGTATTTT.